What follows are 21 T cell receptor beta chains derived from one specimen sequenced in a study of regulatory T cells in long-lasting Graves disease. Time point indicated: newly diagnosed GD, antithyroid drugs for less than 3 months. The TCR library was prepared using RNA isolated from PBMCs. Building the TCR beta libraries relied on iRepertoire HTBI primers, and CDR3 regions underwent Arm-PCR. TCRdb analysed the multiplex PCR reads with MiXCR anew, one entry per CDR3 protein. The sample lists about 350,000 distinct CDR3 sequences; 16% were seen once. Separately, the same data were catalogued under a study of T cells in Graves' hyperthyroidism and ophthalmopathy.

Sequences were derived from peripheral blood mononuclear cells (PBMCs), sampled at new diagnosis, from a patient treated with antithyroid drugs. All receptors derive from a man in his forties with Graves disease.

This clonotype came up many times. The genes are TRBV20-1 and TRBJ2-5; no definite D call. From germline, CDR1 is DFQATT and CDR2 SNEGSKA (reference sequence). Deletions cut 3 bases from V and 0 bases from J, with 5 bases between. The CDR3 consists of 12 residues. CDR3 in amino acids: CSASEHQETQYF. The CDR3 DNA reads as TGCAGTGCTAGCGAGCACCAAGAGACCCAGTACTTC.

This clonotype was observed many times. The chain is built from TRBV5-1 and TRBJ2-3, with TRBD2 matching 9 bases. This CDR3 spans 16 amino acids. V gave up 4 bases and J gave up 0 bases; unmatched junction bases: 6. Per germline, CDR1 SGHRS and CDR2 YFSETQ. The CDR3 sequence is CASSRTLAGSTDTQYF. The CDR3 DNA follows: TGCGCCAGCAGCCGTACCCTAGCGGGGAGCACAGATACGCAGTATTTT.

This chain connects TRBV11-3 to TRBJ2-7; D uncertain. In germline, CDR1 is SGHNT, CDR2 YENEEA. Trimming shortened V by 5 bases and J by 3 bases, and 17 bases separated the two germline ends. The CDR3 covers 15 residues. The CDR3, as DNA: TGTGCCAGCAGCCAAGCGTCAGGCTCGATCTACGAGCAGTACTTC. Amino acid sequence: CASSQASGSIYEQYF.

This clonotype was seen many times. V usage is TRBV20-1 and J usage is TRBJ2-7, with TRBD2 identical over 9 bases. The germline V gene has CDR1 DFQATT and CDR2 SNEGSKA (reference sequence). The V gene end was trimmed by 6 bases and the J gene end by 6 bases; junction bases not matched to a gene: 12. This CDR3 spans 14 amino acids. CDR3 protein: CSARGAGGSVEQYF. In DNA form, the CDR3 reads TGCAGTGCCCGCGGGGCGGGGGGGTCCGTCGAGCAGTACTTC.

This clonotype was recorded many times. The chain couples TRBV18 to TRBJ1-1; D possibly corresponds to TRBD1 (5 bases). Germline values: CDR1 KGHSH, CDR2 LQKENI. The CDR3 runs 16 residues. V was shortened by 2 bases and J by 4 bases, with 17 bases between the two germline ends. CDR3 sequence reads: CASSPSPGGVSTEAFF. The CDR3 DNA reads TGTGCCAGCTCACCAAGCCCTGGGGGAGTGAGCACTGAAGCTTTCTTT.

This clonotype appeared a few times. The chain couples TRBV27 to TRBJ2-7, with 10 positions matching TRBD2. J was trimmed by 3 bases and V by 3 bases; bases with no gene match: 5. From germline, CDR1 is MNHEY and CDR2 SMNVEV (reference sequence). The CDR3 extends over 15 amino acids. Here the CDR3 DNA reads TGTGCCAGCAGTTTCAGCGGGGGGGACCTCTACGAGCAGTACTTC. Protein: CASSFSGGDLYEQYF.

This clonotype was seen at least ten times. V is TRBV3-1 and J is TRBJ2-5; D remains unclear. Trimming took 0 bases from V and 1 from J, leaving 9 bases between them. Germline V gives CDR1 LGHDT, CDR2 YNNKEL (reference sequence). There are 15 residues in the CDR3. Written as DNA, the CDR3 is TGTGCCAGCAGCCAAGATGGGAAGGCCCAAGAGACCCAGTACTTC. Translated: CASSQDGKAQETQYF.

The chain is built from TRBV18 and TRBJ2-2; the D gene is possibly TRBD1 (5 bases). Trimming removed 0 bases at V and 6 bases at J, with 8 bases between. The CDR3 totals 14 residues. Germline CDR1 is KGHSH and CDR2 is LQKENI. The DNA for the CDR3 is TGTGCCAGCTCACCACCGAACAGGCCCGGGGAGCTGTTTTTT. Protein: CASSPPNRPGELFF.

In its sample, this clonotype was seen many times. The chain uses TRBV28 and TRBJ1-5; D is undetermined. Trimming took 3 bases from V and 3 from J, leaving 3 bases between them. The CDR3 contains 12 residues. Germline V CDR1 and CDR2: MDHEN, SYDVKM. CDR3 amino acids: CASSFANQPQHF. The CDR3 nucleotides read TGTGCCAGCAGTTTTGCCAATCAGCCCCAGCATTTT.

The chain combines TRBV20-1 with TRBJ2-7; tentatively, D is TRBD2 (5 bases). V lost 3 bases to trimming and J lost 2 bases, with 11 bases between them. The CDR3 has 13 amino acids. Germline-derived CDR1 and CDR2 are DFQATT and SNEGSKA (reference sequence). The CDR3 region is CSARLQRTYEQYF. The CDR3, as DNA: TGCAGTGCTAGGCTACAGCGGACCTACGAGCAGTACTTC.

The chain joins TRBV27 to TRBJ1-6; TRBD1 matches 10 bases. The CDR3 is 15 residues long. After removal of 5 bases from V and 7 bases from J, the junction contained 5 bases not matched to a gene. From germline, CDR1 is MNHEY and CDR2 SMNVEV (reference sequence). CDR3 residues: CASSIGTGANSPLHF. CDR3 sequence (DNA): TGTGCCAGCAGTATAGGGACAGGGGCGAATTCACCCCTCCACTTT.

The CDR3 region is CASKSTSGGKETQYF. For the CDR3, the DNA is TGTGCCAGCAAATCGACTAGCGGGGGCAAAGAGACCCAGTACTTC. The chain carries TRBV2 and TRBJ2-5; TRBD2 matches at 12 bases. Germline V CDR1 and CDR2: SNHLY, FYNNEI. Losses at the gene ends were 7 bases for V and 3 bases for J; bases not matched to a gene: 6. This CDR3 region has 15 residues.

The V call is TRBV5-6, the J call TRBJ2-3; 11 nucleotides align to TRBD2. CDR1 is SGHDT and CDR2 is YYEEEE in the germline V gene. V lost 4 bases and J lost 6; bases outside the gene matches: 7. The CDR3 covers 15 residues. In DNA form, the CDR3 reads TGTGCCAGCAGCCTTACTAGCGGGGGAGTGGATACGCAGTATTTT. Its translation is CASSLTSGGVDTQYF.

This clonotype was observed at least ten times. J is TRBJ2-5 and V is TRBV3-1, with TRBD2 as a possible D gene (6 bases). CDR3 length equals 15 residues. Germline loops: CDR1 LGHDT, CDR2 YNNKEL (reference sequence). Trimming took 4 bases from V and 5 from J, leaving 17 bases between them. The CDR3 loop is CASSRHPGGSETQYF. Written as DNA, the CDR3 is TGTGCCAGCAGCCGTCACCCTGGAGGGTCGGAGACCCAGTACTTC.

With respect to this clonotype: This could be a read error, since a much larger clone is one nucleotide away. The CDR3 does not close with the conserved phenylalanine or tryptophan, likely indicating a read error. The chain is built from TRBV5-1 and TRBJ2-1; the match to TRBD2 covers 9 bases. The V segment lost 5 bases and the J segment 2 bases; nucleotides outside the gene matches: 8. This CDR3 is built from 16 residues. The germline CDR1 and CDR2 sequences are SGHRS and YFSETQ. The CDR3 loop reads CASSLNERGAYNEQFS. The CDR3 region has the DNA TGCGCCAGCAGTTTGAACGAGCGGGGGGCCTACAATGAGCAGTTCTCC.

The chain uses TRBV7-6 and TRBJ1-1; TRBD1 matches 9 bases. Germline V gene sequence: CDR1 SGHVS, CDR2 FNYEAQ. The CDR3 is 15 amino acids. Losses at the gene ends were 1 base for V and 7 bases for J; bases not matched to a gene: 7. The CDR3 nucleotides are TGTGCCAGCAGCTTAGGGGACAGGGCCATGGGTGAAGCTTTCTTT. Translation gives CASSLGDRAMGEAFF.

This clonotype occurred a few times. The V gene is TRBV2, the J gene TRBJ2-5, with 7 nucleotides matching TRBD2. Germline trimming cut 6 bases from V and 4 bases from J; bases unmatched to any gene: 14. In germline, CDR1 is SNHLY, CDR2 FYNNEI. The CDR3 spans 16 residues. CDR3 DNA sequence: TGTGCCAGCAGCTTCTTTGATAGCGGGTCACGAGAGACCCAGTACTTC. Residues: CASSFFDSGSRETQYF.

This clonotype was picked up many times. V is TRBV20-1 and J is TRBJ1-2, with D hard to call. The ends were cut back, 6 bases at V and 8 bases at J, with 19 bases in the middle. This CDR3 comprises 13 residues. Per the germline V gene, CDR1 is DFQATT and CDR2 is SNEGSKA (reference sequence). The CDR3 is CSAPIEEGQGYTF. CDR3 DNA: TGCAGTGCGCCCATAGAAGAAGGGCAGGGCTACACCTTC.

The table lists this clonotype with many counts. V is TRBV3-1 and J is TRBJ1-5; maybe TRBD1 (6 bases). The germline V gene has CDR1 LGHDT and CDR2 YNNKEL (reference sequence). CDR3 length: 15 residues. V lost 0 bases and J lost 6, with 12 bases in between. The CDR3 nucleotides are TGTGCCAGCAGCCAAGATCCGGGGGCGGGTCAGCCCCAGCATTTT. This sequence encodes CASSQDPGAGQPQHF.

There are a few counts of this clonotype. The V call is TRBV6-2 or TRBV6-3, the J call TRBJ1-3; perhaps TRBD1 as D (5 bases). The CDR3 is made up of 16 amino acids. CDR1 is MNHEY, CDR2 SVGEGT, per germline. V lost 0 bases to trimming and J lost 4 bases, with 13 bases between them. CDR3 DNA sequence: TGTGCCAGCAGTTACTCAGGGGATTTTGCAGGAAACACCATATATTTT. Translation gives CASSYSGDFAGNTIYF.

J is TRBJ2-5 and V is TRBV24-1; 9 bases line up with TRBD1. CDR1 is KGHDR, CDR2 SFDVKD, per germline. The CDR3 runs 16 residues. Trimming removed 7 bases from V and 2 bases from J; junction bases left unmatched: 10. CDR3 in amino acids: CATRTNPGQGQETQYF. CDR3 DNA: TGTGCCACCAGAACCAATCCGGGACAGGGTCAAGAGACCCAGTACTTC.